The 18 T cell receptor beta chains below all came from one sample that was sequenced in a study of cytomegalovirus exposure and HLA in healthy donors (dated by TCRdb to 2016 to 2017). The method was the immunoSEQ multiplex PCR assay. A mixture of 60 forward primers for TCR Vbeta segments and 13 reverse primers for TCR Jbeta segments was used in the multiplex PCR. TCRdb limited this immuneACCESS table to in-frame rearrangements with V and J called. A share of clones is missing; checked studies link under half to unresolved V genes, and the rest is unexplained. Present in this sample are about 50,000 clones, approximately 72% of which were seen just once. 9.1% of the sample is held by the ten biggest clonotypes. Sequencing was performed on PBMCs. These receptors all come from a woman aged 45-59 years in good health and CMV-seronegative.

This chain links TRBV6-5 with TRBJ2-5, with 7 bases aligning to TRBD2. With the DNA end fitting TRBJ2-7 better, the J assignment may be wrong. Germline V CDR1 and CDR2: MNHEY, SVGAGI. CDR3 size: 16 residues. The CDR3: CASSSNPGLNAVEQYF. The CDR3 DNA is TGTGCCAGCAGTTCCAACCCGGGACTAAACGCGGTCGAGCAGTACTTC.

This sequence joins TRBV30 and TRBJ2-3; 7 bases agree with TRBD2. CDR3 size: 16 residues. With V trimmed by 2 bases and J by 1 base, 9 bases remained unmatched. Germline CDR1 and CDR2: GTSNPN and SVGIG (reference sequence). Here the CDR3 DNA reads TGTGCCTGGAGTCCGTCCGGCGGGGGTCGCACAGATACGCAGTATTTT. Protein sequence: CAWSPSGGGRTDTQYF.

This chain uses TRBV2 with TRBJ1-1; possible D gene TRBD1, 6 bases. The V end was cut by 6 bases, the J end by 1 base, with 12 bases between. This CDR3 is built from 14 residues. Germline CDR1 is SNHLY and CDR2 is FYNNEI. CDR3 nucleotides: TGTGCCAGCAGCCCGACAGGTCCGAACACTGAAGCTTTCTTT. It encodes CASSPTGPNTEAFF.

This clone has only a few counts. CDR3 residues: CASSQQAGTTGELFF. The DNA for the CDR3 is TGTGCCAGCAGCCAACAAGCGGGGACCACCGGGGAGCTGTTTTTT. The chain uses TRBV14 and TRBJ2-2, with 7 bases matching TRBD2. Germline CDR1 SGHDN, CDR2 FVKESK. V lost 2 bases, J lost 4 bases, and 4 bases stayed unmatched. The CDR3 extends over 15 amino acids. Together with reference TRBV14 and TRBJ2-2, the CDR3 gives the full variable domain: EAGVTQFPSHSVIEKGQTVTLRCDPISGHDNLYWYRRVMGKEIKFLLHFVKESKQDESGMPNNRFLAERTGGTYSTLKVQPAELEDSGVYFCASSQQAGTTGELFFGEGSRLTVL.

The rearrangement joins TRBV5-1 to TRBJ2-2, with D uncertain. The germline CDR1 and CDR2 sequences are SGHRS and YFSETQ. The CDR3 has 14 residues. The germline V and J ends were trimmed by 1 base and 7 bases, with 11 bases remaining between them. CDR3 sequence (DNA): TGCGCCAGCAGCTTGTCCCGGAGAGGCGGGGAGCTGTTTTTT. Amino acid sequence: CASSLSRRGGELFF.

This clone was counted between two and nine times. This chain links TRBV6-5 with TRBJ2-3, with a tentative D call TRBD2 (7 bases). The ends were cut back, 4 bases at V and 10 bases at J, with 21 bases in the middle. The CDR3 extends over 15 amino acids. Germline V CDR1 and CDR2: MNHEY, SVGAGI. The CDR3 bases are TGTGCCAGCAGTTCCCCTAGCGGTACCCCAGGGGCGCAGTATTTT. It encodes CASSSPSGTPGAQYF.

This chain connects TRBV27 to TRBJ2-5, with TRBD2 matching 8 bases. J was trimmed by 5 bases and V by 6 bases; bases with no gene match: 8. Germline loops: CDR1 MNHEY, CDR2 SMNVEV (reference sequence). CDR3 length equals 14 residues. The CDR3: CASSTGRATETQYF. The DNA of the CDR3 is TGTGCCAGCAGCACCGGGAGGGCAACGGAGACCCAGTACTTC.

The chain links TRBV7-2 to TRBJ2-1, with D tentatively TRBD2 (5 bases). The CDR3 totals 13 residues. Germline CDR1 and CDR2: SGHTA and FQGNSA. V lost 5 bases and J lost 6, with 11 bases in between. CDR3 sequence reads: CASSLESGNEQFF. CDR3 bases: TGTGCCAGCAGCCTCGAGAGCGGCAATGAGCAGTTCTTC.

The chain joins TRBV7-5 to TRBJ2-5; TRBD2 is taken as the D call from the table, unchecked against the DNA. TRBV7-5 is a pseudogene locus. This CDR3 is built from 17 residues. This CDR3 is CVRTLPGLAGEKETQYF. CDR3 bases: TGTGTCAGAACTCTACCGGGACTAGCGGGGGAAAAGGAGACCCAGTACTTC.

This clone occurred a few times. The chain combines TRBV28 with TRBJ1-1; perhaps TRBD1 as D (5 bases). The germline CDR1 and CDR2 sequences are MDHEN and SYDVKM. V shed 8 bases and J shed 1 base, with 8 bases lying between them. The CDR3 runs to 12 residues. In DNA form, the CDR3 reads TGTGCCAGCGGCACAGGGAACACTGAAGCTTTCTTT. It specifies CASGTGNTEAFF.

The V call is TRBV28, the J call TRBJ2-7; tentatively, D is TRBD1 (5 bases). This CDR3 is 13 amino acids long. CDR1 and CDR2 from the germline V gene are MDHEN and SYDVKM. Trimming cost V 2 bases and J 2 bases, with 7 bases left between them. CDR3 nucleotides: TGTGCCAGCAGTTTACAGGGTCCCTACGAGCAGTACTTC. It translates to CASSLQGPYEQYF.

The CDR3 DNA is TGTGCCAGCAGTTTAACAGGACAGGGGGTTACTGAAGCTTTCTTT. This codes for CASSLTGQGVTEAFF. The J gene is TRBJ1-1, the V gene TRBV28; 10 bases fit TRBD1. With 2 bases clipped from V and 5 bases from J, the junction kept 5 bases outside the gene matches. This CDR3 is built from 15 residues. Per germline, CDR1 MDHEN and CDR2 SYDVKM. The whole variable domain, remainder taken from reference TRBV28 and TRBJ1-1, is DVKVTQSSRYLVKRTGEKVFLECVQDMDHENMFWYRQDPGLGLRLIYFSYDVKMKEKGDIPEGYSVSREKKERFSLILESASTNQTSMYLCASSLTGQGVTEAFFGQGTRLTVV.

The CDR3 nucleotides are TGTGCCAGCAGCGTAGAGTGGGGCGAGGCCCTCCACTTT. Its protein product is CASSVEWGEALHF. V gene TRBV9 combines with J gene TRBJ1-6; TRBD1 might be the D (5 bases). V gave up 0 bases and J gave up 14 bases, with 12 bases separating them. CDR3 length: 13 residues. The germline gives CDR1 SGDLS, CDR2 YYNGEE. Using reference TRBV9 and TRBJ1-6 for the parts outside the CDR3, the full variable domain is DSGVTQTPKHLITATGQRVTLRCSPRSGDLSVYWYQQSLDQGLQFLIQYYNGEERAKGNILERFSAQQFPDLHSELNLSSLELGDSALYFCASSVEWGEALHFGNGTRLTVT.

This clone has a count of ten or more. The V and J genes are TRBV5-1 and TRBJ1-1, with a weak D call TRBD1 (5 bases). The germline V gene encodes CDR1 SGHRS and CDR2 YFSETQ. The V gene lost 3 bases and the J gene lost 6 bases, with 15 bases spanning the gap. The CDR3 is 14 residues long. CDR3: CASSSSGYLAEAFF. CDR3 in DNA: TGCGCCAGCAGCTCCTCAGGGTACCTCGCTGAAGCTTTCTTT. The full variable domain, completed using reference TRBV5-1 and TRBJ1-1, is KAGVTQTPRYLIKTRGQQVTLSCSPISGHRSVSWYQQTPGQGLQFLFEYFSETQRNKGNFPGRFSGRQFSNSRSEMNVSTLELGDSALYLCASSSSGYLAEAFFGQGTRLTVV.

In its sample, this clone was seen a few times. The CDR3 region is CASSSGDSGNTIYF. The CDR3 nucleotides read TGTGCCAGCAGTTCCGGAGACTCTGGAAACACCATATATTTT. This rearrangement joins TRBV6-5 to TRBJ1-3; D call uncertain. The CDR3 length is 14 residues. Trimming took 4 bases from V and 0 from J, leaving 7 bases between them. Germline CDR1 reads MNHEY; CDR2 reads SVGAGI.

V is TRBV27 and J is TRBJ1-5, with D maybe TRBD1 (5 bases). Trimming removed 2 bases from V and 7 bases from J, with 15 bases in between. This CDR3 contains 15 residues. Per germline, CDR1 MNHEY and CDR2 SMNVEV (reference sequence). The CDR3 loop reads CASSLGGGEEQPQHF. CDR3 sequence (DNA): TGTGCCAGCAGTTTAGGGGGAGGGGAGGAGCAGCCCCAGCATTTT.

The chain combines TRBV4-2 with TRBJ1-5; 10 positions match TRBD1. Germline CDR1 LGHNA, CDR2 YNFKEQ. V gave up 3 bases and J gave up 4 bases; unmatched junction bases: 6. This CDR3 contains 16 residues. Here the CDR3 reads CASSHGQGEGNQPQHF. DNA for the CDR3: TGTGCCAGCAGCCACGGACAGGGGGAAGGAAATCAGCCCCAGCATTTT.

V is TRBV27 and J is TRBJ2-1; D is unclear. V lost 3 bases, J lost 7 bases, and 16 bases lay in between. CDR1 is MNHEY, CDR2 SMNVEV, per germline (reference sequence). This CDR3 comprises 15 residues. This CDR3 reads CASSFSGYLTNEQFF. The CDR3 bases are TGTGCCAGCAGTTTCTCCGGGTACTTAACAAATGAGCAGTTCTTC.